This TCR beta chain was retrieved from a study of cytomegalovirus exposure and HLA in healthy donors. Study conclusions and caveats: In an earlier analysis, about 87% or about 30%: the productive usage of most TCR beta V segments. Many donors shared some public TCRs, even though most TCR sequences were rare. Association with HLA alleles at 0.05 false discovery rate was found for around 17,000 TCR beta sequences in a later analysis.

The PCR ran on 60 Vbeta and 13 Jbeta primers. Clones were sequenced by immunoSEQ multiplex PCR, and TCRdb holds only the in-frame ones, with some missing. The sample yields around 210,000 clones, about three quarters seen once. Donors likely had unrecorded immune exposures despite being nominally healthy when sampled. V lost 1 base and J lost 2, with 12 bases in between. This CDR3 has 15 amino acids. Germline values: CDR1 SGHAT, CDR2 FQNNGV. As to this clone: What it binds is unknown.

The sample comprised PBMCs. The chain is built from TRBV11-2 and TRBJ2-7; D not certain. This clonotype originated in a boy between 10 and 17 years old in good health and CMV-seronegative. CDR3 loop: CASSLGGGRAYEQYF. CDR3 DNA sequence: TGTGCCAGCAGCTTAGGAGGCGGCAGAGCCTACGAGCAGTACTTC. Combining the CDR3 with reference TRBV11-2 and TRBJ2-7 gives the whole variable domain EAGVAQSPRYKIIEKRQSVAFWCNPISGHATLYWYQQILGQGPKLLIQFQNNGVVDDSQLPKDRFSAERLKGVDSTLKIQPAKLEDSAVYLCASSLGGGRAYEQYFGPGTRLTVT.